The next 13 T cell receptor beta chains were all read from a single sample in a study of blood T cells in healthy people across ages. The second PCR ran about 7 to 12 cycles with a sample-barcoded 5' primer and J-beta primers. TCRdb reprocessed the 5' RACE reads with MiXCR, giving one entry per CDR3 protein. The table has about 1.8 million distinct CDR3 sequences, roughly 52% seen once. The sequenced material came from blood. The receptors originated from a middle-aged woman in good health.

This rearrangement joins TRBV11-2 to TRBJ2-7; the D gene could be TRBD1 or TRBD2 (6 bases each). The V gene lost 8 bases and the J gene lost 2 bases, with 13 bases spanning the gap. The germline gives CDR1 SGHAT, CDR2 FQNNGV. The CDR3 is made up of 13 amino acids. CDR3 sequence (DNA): TGTGCCAGCCTAAGGGGGGTTGCCTACGAGCAGTACTTC. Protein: CASLRGVAYEQYF.

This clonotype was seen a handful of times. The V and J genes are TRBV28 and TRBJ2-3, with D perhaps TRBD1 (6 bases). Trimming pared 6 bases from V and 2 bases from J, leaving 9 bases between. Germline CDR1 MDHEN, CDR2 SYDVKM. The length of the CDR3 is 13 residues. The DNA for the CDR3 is TGTGCCAGCAGCGGGGACATCACAGATACGCAGTATTTT. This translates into CASSGDITDTQYF.

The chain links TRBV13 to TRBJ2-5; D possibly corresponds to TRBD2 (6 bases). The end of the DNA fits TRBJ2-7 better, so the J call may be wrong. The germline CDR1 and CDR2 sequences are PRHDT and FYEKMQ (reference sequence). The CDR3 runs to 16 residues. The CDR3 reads CASSLGGLTKDYEQYF. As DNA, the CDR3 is TGTGCCAGCAGCTTAGGGGGACTGACTAAGGACTACGAGCAGTACTTC.

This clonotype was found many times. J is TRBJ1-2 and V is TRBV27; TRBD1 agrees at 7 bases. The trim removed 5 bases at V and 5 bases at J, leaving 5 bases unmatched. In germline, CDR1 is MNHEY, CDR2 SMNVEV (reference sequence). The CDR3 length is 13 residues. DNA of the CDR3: TGTGCCAGCAGTCCCGGGACAGAGTATGGCTACACCTTC. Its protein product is CASSPGTEYGYTF.

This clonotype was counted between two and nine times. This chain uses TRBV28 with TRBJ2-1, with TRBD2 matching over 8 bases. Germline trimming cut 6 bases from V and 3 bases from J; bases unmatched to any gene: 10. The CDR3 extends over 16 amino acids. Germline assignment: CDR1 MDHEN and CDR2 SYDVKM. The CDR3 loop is CASSLIAGFYYNEQFF. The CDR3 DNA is TGTGCCAGCAGCTTAATAGCGGGGTTCTACTACAATGAGCAGTTCTTC.

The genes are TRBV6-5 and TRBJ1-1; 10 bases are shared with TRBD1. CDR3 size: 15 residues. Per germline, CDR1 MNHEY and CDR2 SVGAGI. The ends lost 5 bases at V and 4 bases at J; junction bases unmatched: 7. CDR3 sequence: CASSRSGTGVTEAFF. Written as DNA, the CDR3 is TGTGCCAGCAGTCGCTCCGGGACAGGGGTCACTGAAGCTTTCTTT.

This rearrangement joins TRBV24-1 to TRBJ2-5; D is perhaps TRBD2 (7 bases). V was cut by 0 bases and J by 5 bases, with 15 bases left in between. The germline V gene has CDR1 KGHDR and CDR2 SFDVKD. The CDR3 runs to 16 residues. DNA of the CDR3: TGTGCCACCAGTGATTTGCCGGGGGGCGGCCGGGAGACCCAGTACTTC. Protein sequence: CATSDLPGGGRETQYF.

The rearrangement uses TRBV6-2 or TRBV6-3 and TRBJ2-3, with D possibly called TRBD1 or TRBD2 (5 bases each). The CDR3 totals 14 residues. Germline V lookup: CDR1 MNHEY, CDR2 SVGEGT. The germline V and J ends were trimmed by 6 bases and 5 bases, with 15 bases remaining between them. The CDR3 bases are TGTGCCAGCAGGCAGTGGGGGTCGGGAGATACGCAGTATTTT. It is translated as CASRQWGSGDTQYF.

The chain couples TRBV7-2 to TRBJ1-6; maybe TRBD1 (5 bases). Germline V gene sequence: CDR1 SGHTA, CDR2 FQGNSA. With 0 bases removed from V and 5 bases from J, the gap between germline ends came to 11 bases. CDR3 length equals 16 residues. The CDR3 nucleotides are TGTGCCAGCAGCTTAGCGGGGGGGACCAATAATTCACCCCTCCACTTT. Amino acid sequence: CASSLAGGTNNSPLHF.

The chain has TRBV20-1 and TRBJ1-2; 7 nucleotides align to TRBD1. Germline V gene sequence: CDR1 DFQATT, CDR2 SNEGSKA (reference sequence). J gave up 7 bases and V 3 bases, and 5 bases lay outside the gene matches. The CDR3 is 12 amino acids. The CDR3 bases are TGCAGTGCTAGTGACAGGGCTGGTGGCTACACCTTC. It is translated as CSASDRAGGYTF.

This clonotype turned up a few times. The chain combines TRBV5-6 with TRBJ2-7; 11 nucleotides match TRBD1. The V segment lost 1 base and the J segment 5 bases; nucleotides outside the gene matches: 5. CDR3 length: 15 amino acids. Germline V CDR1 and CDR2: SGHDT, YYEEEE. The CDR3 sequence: CASSLWTGGRNEQYF. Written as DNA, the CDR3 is TGTGCCAGCAGCTTGTGGACAGGGGGCCGGAACGAGCAGTACTTC. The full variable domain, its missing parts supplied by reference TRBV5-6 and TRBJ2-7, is DAGVTQSPTHLIKTRGQQVTLRCSPKSGHDTVSWYQQALGQGPQFIFQYYEEEERQRGNFPDRFSGHQFPNYSSELNVNALLLGDSALYLCASSLWTGGRNEQYFGPGTRLTVT.

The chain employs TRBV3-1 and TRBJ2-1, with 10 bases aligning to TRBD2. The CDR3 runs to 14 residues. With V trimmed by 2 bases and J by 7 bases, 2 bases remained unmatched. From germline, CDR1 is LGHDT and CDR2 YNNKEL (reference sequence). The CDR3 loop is CASSQSSGGNEQFF. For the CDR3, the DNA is TGTGCCAGCAGCCAATCTAGCGGGGGTAATGAGCAGTTCTTC.

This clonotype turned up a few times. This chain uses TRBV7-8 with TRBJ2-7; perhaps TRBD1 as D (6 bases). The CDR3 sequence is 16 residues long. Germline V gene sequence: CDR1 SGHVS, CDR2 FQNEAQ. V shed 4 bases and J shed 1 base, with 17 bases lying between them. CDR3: CASSSLRRTASYEQYF. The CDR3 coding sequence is TGTGCCAGCAGCTCTCTCCGTAGGACAGCTTCCTACGAGCAGTACTTC.